Included here is one T cell receptor beta chain sequence, with context. Its antigen remains unknown. Sequencing was performed with immunoSEQ multiplex PCR; in TCRdb, only in-frame clones are kept and a portion is missing. The table records approximately 7,100 clones, around 53% of them present only once. The sample belongs to a study of neoadjuvant anti-PD-1 for oral cavity cancer. Study-level findings and limits: Greater tumor shrinkage accompanied bigger post-treatment sizes of preexisting clones.

Germline CDR1 is SGHAT and CDR2 is FQNNGV. Trimming at V came to 5 bases and at J to 2 bases, leaving 8 bases not matched to a gene. This CDR3 region has 16 residues. This clonotype was obtained from a person aged 40-85 years with oral cavity squamous cell carcinoma. The chain joins TRBV11-2 to TRBJ1-2; 10 positions match TRBD1. The starting material was tumor tissue, obtained before nivolumab (anti-PD-1) treatment. The CDR3 coding sequence is TGTGCCAGCAGCCCTTACGGACAGGGGGGAAACTATGGCTACACCTTC. Encoded protein: CASSPYGQGGNYGYTF.